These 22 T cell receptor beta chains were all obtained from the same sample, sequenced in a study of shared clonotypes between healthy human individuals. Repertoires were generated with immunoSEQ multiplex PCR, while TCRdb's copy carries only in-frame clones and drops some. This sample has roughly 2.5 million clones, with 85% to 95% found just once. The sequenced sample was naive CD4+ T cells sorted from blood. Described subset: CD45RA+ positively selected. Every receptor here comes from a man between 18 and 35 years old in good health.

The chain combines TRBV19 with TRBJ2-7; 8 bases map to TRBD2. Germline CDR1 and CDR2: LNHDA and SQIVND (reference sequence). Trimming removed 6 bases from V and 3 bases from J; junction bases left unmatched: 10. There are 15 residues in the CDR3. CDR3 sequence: CASRMTSEHLYEQYF. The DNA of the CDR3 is TGTGCCAGTAGGATGACTAGCGAGCACCTCTACGAGCAGTACTTC.

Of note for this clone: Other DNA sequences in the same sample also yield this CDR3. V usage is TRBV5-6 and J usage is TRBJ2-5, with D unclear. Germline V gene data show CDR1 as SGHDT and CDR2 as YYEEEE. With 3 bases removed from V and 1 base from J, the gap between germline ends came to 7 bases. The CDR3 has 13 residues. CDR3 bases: TGTGCCAGCAGCTCGCTAGGCCAAGAGACCCAGTACTTC. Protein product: CASSSLGQETQYF.

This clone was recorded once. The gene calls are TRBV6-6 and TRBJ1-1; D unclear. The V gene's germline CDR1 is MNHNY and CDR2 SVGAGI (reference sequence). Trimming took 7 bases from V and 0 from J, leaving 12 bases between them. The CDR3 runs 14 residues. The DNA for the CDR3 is TGTGCCAGCAAGATGCGGAATATGAACACTGAAGCTTTCTTT. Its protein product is CASKMRNMNTEAFF.

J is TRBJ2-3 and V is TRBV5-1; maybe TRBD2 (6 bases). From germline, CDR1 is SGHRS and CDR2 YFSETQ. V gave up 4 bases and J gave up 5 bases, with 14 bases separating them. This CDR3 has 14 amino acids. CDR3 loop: CASSPGGPQDTQYF. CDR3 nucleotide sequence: TGCGCCAGCAGCCCCGGGGGACCACAAGATACGCAGTATTTT.

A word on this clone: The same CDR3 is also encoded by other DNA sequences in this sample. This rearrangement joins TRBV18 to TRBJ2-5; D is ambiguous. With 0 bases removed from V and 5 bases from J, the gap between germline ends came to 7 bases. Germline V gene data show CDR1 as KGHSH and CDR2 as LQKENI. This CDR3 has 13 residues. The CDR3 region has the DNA TGTGCCAGCTCACCACCTGCCAGGGAGACCCAGTACTTC. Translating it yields CASSPPARETQYF. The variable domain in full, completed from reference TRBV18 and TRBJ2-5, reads NAGVMQNPRHLVRRRGQEARLRCSPMKGHSHVYWYRQLPEEGLKFMVYLQKENIIDESGMPKERFSAEFPKEGPSILRIQQVVRGDSAAYFCASSPPARETQYFGPGTRLLVL.

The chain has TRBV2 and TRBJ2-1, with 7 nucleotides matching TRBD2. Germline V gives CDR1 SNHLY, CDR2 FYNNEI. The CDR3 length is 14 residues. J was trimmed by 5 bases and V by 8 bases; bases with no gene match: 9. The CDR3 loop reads CASAPSGTNNEQFF. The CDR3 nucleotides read TGTGCCAGCGCCCCCAGCGGGACTAACAATGAGCAGTTCTTC.

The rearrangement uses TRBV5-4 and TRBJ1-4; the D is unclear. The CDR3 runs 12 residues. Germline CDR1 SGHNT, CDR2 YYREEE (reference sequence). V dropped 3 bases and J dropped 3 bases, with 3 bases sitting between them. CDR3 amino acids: CASSSSNEKLFF. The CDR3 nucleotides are TGTGCCAGCAGCTCGTCTAATGAAAAACTGTTTTTT.

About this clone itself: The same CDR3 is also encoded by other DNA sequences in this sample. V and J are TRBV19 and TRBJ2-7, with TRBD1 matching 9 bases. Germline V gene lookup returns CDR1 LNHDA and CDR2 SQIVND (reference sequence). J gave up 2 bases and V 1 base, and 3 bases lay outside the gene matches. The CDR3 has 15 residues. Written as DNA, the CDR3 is TGTGCCAGTAGTATAGGCGGGACAGGGCCCTACGAGCAGTACTTC. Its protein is CASSIGGTGPYEQYF. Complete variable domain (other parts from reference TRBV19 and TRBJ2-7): DGGITQSPKYLFRKEGQNVTLSCEQNLNHDAMYWYRQDPGQGLRLIYYSQIVNDFQKGDIAEGYSVSREKKESFPLTVTSAQKNPTAFYLCASSIGGTGPYEQYFGPGTRLTVT.

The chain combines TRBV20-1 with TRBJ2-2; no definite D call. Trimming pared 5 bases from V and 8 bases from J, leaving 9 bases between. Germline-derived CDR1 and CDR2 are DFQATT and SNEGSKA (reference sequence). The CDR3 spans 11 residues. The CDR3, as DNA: TGCAGTGCTCCGCTCTGGGGGGAGCTGTTTTTT. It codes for CSAPLWGELFF.

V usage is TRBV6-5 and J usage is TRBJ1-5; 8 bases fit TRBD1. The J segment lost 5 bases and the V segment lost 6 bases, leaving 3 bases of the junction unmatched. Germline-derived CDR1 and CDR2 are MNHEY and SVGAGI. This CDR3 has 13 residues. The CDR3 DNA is TGTGCCAGCAGCACAGGGGGGGATCAGCCCCAGCATTTT. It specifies CASSTGGDQPQHF.

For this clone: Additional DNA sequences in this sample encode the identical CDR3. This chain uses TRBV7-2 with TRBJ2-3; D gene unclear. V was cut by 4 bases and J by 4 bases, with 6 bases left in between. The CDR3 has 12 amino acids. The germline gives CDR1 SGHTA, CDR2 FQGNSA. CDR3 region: CASSYGSDTQYF. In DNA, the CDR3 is TGTGCCAGCAGCTATGGTTCAGATACGCAGTATTTT.

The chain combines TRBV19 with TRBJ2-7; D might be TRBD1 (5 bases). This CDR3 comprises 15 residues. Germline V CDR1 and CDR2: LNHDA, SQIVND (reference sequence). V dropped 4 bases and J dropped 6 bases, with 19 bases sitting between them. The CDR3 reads CASSTAGPPLREQYF. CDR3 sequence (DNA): TGTGCCAGTAGTACCGCAGGGCCCCCTCTCCGCGAGCAGTACTTC. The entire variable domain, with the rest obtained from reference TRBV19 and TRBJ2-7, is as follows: DGGITQSPKYLFRKEGQNVTLSCEQNLNHDAMYWYRQDPGQGLRLIYYSQIVNDFQKGDIAEGYSVSREKKESFPLTVTSAQKNPTAFYLCASSTAGPPLREQYFGPGTRLTVT.

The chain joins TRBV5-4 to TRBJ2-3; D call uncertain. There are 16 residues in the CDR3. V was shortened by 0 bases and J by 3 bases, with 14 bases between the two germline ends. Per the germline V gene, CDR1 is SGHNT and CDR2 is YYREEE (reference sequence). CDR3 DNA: TGTGCCAGCAGCTTGGTGGGCTGGGGTGGAACAGATACGCAGTATTTT. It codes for CASSLVGWGGTDTQYF.

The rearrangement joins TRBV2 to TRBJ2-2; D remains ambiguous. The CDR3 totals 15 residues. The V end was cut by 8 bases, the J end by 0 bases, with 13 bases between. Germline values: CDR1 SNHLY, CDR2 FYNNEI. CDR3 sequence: CASRRSISNTGELFF. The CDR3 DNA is TGTGCCAGCCGGAGAAGCATCTCGAACACCGGGGAGCTGTTTTTT.

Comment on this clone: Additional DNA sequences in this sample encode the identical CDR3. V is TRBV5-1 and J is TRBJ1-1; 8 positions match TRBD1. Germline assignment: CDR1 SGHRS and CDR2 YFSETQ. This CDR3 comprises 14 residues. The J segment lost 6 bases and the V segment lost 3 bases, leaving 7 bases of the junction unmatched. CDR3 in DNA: TGCGCCAGCAGCTCAGGACAGGGTAGTGCTGAAGCTTTCTTT. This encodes CASSSGQGSAEAFF. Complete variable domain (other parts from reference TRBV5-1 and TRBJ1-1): KAGVTQTPRYLIKTRGQQVTLSCSPISGHRSVSWYQQTPGQGLQFLFEYFSETQRNKGNFPGRFSGRQFSNSRSEMNVSTLELGDSALYLCASSSGQGSAEAFFGQGTRLTVV.

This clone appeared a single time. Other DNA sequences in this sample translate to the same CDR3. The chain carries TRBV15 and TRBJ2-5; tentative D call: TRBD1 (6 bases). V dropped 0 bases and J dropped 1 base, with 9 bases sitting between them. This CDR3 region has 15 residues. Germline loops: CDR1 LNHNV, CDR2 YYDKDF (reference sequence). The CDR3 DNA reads TGTGCCACCAGCAGAGAGAGGACAGTCCAAGAGACCCAGTACTTC. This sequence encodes CATSRERTVQETQYF.

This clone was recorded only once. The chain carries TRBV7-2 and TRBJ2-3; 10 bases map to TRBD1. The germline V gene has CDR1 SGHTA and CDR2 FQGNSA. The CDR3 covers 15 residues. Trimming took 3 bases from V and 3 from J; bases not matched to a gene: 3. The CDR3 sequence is CASSFRQGATDTQYF. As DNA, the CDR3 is TGTGCCAGCAGCTTCCGACAGGGGGCAACAGATACGCAGTATTTT. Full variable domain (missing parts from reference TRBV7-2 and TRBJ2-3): GAGVSQSPSNKVTEKGKDVELRCDPISGHTALYWYRQSLGQGLEFLIYFQGNSAPDKSGLPSDRFSAERTGGSVSTLTIQRTQQEDSAVYLCASSFRQGATDTQYFGPGTRLTVL.

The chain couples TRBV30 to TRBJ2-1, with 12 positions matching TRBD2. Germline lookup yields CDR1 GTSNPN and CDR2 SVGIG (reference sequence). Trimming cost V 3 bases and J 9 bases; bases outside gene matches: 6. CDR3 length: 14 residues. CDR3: CAWRASGRASEQFF. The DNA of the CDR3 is TGTGCCTGGAGGGCTAGCGGGAGGGCCTCTGAGCAGTTCTTC.

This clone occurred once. DNA of the CDR3: TGTGCCAGTCTGACAGGGTGGAGCTCCTACGAGCAGTACTTC. Translating gives CASLTGWSSYEQYF. The rearrangement joins TRBV6-1 to TRBJ2-7; TRBD1 matches at 7 bases. With 9 bases clipped from V and 0 bases from J, the junction kept 8 bases outside the gene matches. From germline, CDR1 is MNHNS and CDR2 SASEGT. CDR3 length equals 14 residues.

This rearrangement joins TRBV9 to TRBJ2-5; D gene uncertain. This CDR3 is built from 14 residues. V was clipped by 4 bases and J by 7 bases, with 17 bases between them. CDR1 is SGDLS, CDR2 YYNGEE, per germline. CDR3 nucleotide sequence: TGTGCCAGCAGCCCCCTTACCGGGTTAGGGACCCAGTACTTC. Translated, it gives CASSPLTGLGTQYF.

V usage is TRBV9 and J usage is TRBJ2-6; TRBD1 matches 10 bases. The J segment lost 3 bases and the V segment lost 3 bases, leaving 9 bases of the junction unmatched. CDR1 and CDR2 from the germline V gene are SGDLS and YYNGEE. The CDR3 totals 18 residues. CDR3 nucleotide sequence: TGTGCCAGCAGCGGGCGACGACAGGGGGCTGTTGGGGCCAACGTCCTGACTTTC. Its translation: CASSGRRQGAVGANVLTF.

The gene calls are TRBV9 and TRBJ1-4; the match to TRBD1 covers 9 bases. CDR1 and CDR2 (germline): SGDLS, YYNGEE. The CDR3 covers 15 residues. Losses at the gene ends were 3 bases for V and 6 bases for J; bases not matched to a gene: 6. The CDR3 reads CASSASTGGDEKLFF. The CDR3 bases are TGTGCCAGCAGCGCTTCGACAGGGGGGGATGAAAAACTGTTTTTT.